Presented here are 2 T cell receptor beta chains from one specimen sequenced in a study of T-cell memory formation after mild COVID-19. TCRdb re-called the 5' RACE reads through MiXCR, storing one row per CDR3 protein. The sample gives some 100,000 distinct CDR3 sequences, 11% of which show up once; roughly 40% is in the top ten. Sequencing input: PBMCs or a T cell subset sorted from them (not recorded which). Receptor source: a young man who had mild COVID-19 (a few samples of this study predate the infection). Cell type and time point are not known.

Only a few counts were recorded for this clonotype. The V call is TRBV4-3, the J call TRBJ2-6; 7 positions agree with TRBD1. V gave up 0 bases and J gave up 4 bases; unmatched junction bases: 12. The CDR3 is 19 amino acids. The V gene's germline CDR1 is LGHNA and CDR2 YSLEER. CDR3 protein: CASSQDDLDRAWGANVLTF. The CDR3 nucleotides are TGCGCCAGCAGCCAAGATGATCTCGACAGGGCCTGGGGGGCCAACGTCCTGACTTTC.

This clonotype was seen more than once but under ten times. The rearrangement uses TRBV4-1 and TRBJ1-3, with D tentatively TRBD1 (5 bases). V dropped 3 bases and J dropped 0 bases, with 9 bases sitting between them. The CDR3 is made up of 15 amino acids. CDR1 is MGHRA, CDR2 YSYEKL, per germline. For the CDR3, the DNA is TGCGCCAGCAGCCAGGGACTGTACTCTGGAAACACCATATATTTT. This codes for CASSQGLYSGNTIYF.